Reported below is one T cell receptor beta chain. This specimen comes from a study of control samples from healthy donors and cancer patients. Clones were read by immunoSEQ multiplex PCR, and TCRdb kept only the in-frame ones, dropping some. The sample holds about 51,000 clones, roughly 90% seen once. Germline V gene lookup returns CDR1 MNHEY and CDR2 SVGEGT. V was clipped by 6 bases and J by 5 bases; unmatched bases: 7. The length of the CDR3 is 14 residues. Sequencing was performed on PBMCs. The origin of this receptor is a man aged 50-59 years with head and neck cancer. This chain connects TRBV6-2 or TRBV6-3 to TRBJ2-1; the match to TRBD1 covers 7 bases. This CDR3 is CASSQGDSNNEQFF. In DNA, the CDR3 is TGTGCCAGCAGCCAAGGGGACAGCAACAATGAGCAGTTCTTC.